This TCR beta chain derives from a study of shared clonotypes between healthy human individuals. Study-wide context: Three plates were used per donor for CD4 naive, three for CD4 memory, two for CD8 naive and one for CD8 memory. Study-wide results and caveats: All-four-donor shared clonotypes had higher generation probabilities than non-shared clonotypes did. On the whole, naive subsets had larger estimated richness than memory subsets had.

Produced via immunoSEQ multiplex PCR; TCRdb's table is partial and in-frame only. Among some 1.1 million clones listed, 60% to 85% were seen once. V was cut by 4 bases and J by 4 bases, with 14 bases left in between. The CDR3 length is 14 residues. Germline V gene sequence: CDR1 SGHNT, CDR2 YYREEE (reference sequence). Everyone who donated was a Caucasian adult who lived in Nashville, Tennessee. Of note for this clone: Its antigen is still unknown.

Sequences were obtained from memory CD4+ T cells from PBMCs. Subset denoted: CD45RA-negative fraction. This chain connects TRBV5-4 to TRBJ1-1; D unclear. This clonotype was obtained from a man between 18 and 35 years old in good health. Some clones in this sample may be carry-over from other donors' samples. The CDR3 sequence is CASSRAERGTEAFF. CDR3 DNA sequence: TGTGCCAGCAGCCGGGCAGAGCGCGGCACTGAAGCTTTCTTT.